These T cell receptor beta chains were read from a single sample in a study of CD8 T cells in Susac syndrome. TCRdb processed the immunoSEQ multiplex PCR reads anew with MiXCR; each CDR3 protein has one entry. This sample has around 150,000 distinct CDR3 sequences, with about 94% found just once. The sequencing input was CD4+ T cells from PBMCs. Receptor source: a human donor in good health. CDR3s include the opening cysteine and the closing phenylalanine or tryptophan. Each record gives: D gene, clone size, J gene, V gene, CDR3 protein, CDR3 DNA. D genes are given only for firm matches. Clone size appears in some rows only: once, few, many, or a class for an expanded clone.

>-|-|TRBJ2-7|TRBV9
CASSVGVDYEQYF
TGTGCCAGCAGCGTTGGGGTGGACTACGAGCAGTACTTC
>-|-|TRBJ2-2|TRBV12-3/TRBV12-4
CASSLRRANTGELFF
TGTGCCAGCAGTTTGAGGAGGGCGAACACCGGGGAGCTGTTTTTT
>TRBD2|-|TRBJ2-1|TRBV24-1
CATSDRPGGSSSYNEQFF
TGTGCCACCAGTGACCGCCCCGGGGGGTCTAGCTCCTACAATGAGCAGTTCTTC
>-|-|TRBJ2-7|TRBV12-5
CASGPSGGGYYEQYF
TGTGCTAGTGGTCCCTCGGGGGGCGGTTACTACGAGCAGTACTTC
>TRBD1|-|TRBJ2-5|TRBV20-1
CSAEDRGSETQYF
TGCAGTGCCGAGGACAGGGGCAGCGAGACCCAGTACTTC
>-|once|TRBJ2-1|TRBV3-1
CASSPDIEGQQFF
TGTGCCAGCAGCCCTGACATTGAGGGACAGCAGTTCTTC
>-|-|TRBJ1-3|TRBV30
CAWAVGSGNTIYF
TGTGCCTGGGCGGTGGGCTCTGGAAACACCATATATTTT
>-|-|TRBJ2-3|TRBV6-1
CASSDRNSLGVDTQYF
TGTGCCAGCAGTGATAGAAACTCGCTTGGTGTGGATACGCAGTATTTT
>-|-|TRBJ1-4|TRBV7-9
CASSLGFREKLFF
TGTGCCAGCAGTTTAGGTTTCCGGGAAAAACTGTTTTTT
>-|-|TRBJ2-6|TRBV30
CAWSTNRGGANVLTF
TGTGCCTGGAGCACAAACCGGGGTGGGGCCAACGTCCTGACTTTC
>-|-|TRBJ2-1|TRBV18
CASSLSAYNEQFF
TGTGCCAGCTCACTTAGCGCGTACAATGAGCAGTTCTTC
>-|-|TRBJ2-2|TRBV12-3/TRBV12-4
CASSFREGGELFF
TGTGCCAGCAGTTTCCGGGAAGGCGGGGAGCTGTTTTTT
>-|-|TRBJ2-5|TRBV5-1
CASSLLGAAAETQYF
TGCGCCAGCAGCCTCTTGGGGGCAGCGGCGGAGACCCAGTACTTC
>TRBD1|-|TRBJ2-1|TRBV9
CASSPGQGRNEQFF
TGTGCCAGCAGCCCAGGACAGGGTAGAAATGAGCAGTTCTTC
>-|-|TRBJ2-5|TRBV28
CARKSPGQETQYF
TGTGCCCGAAAGAGTCCGGGTCAAGAGACCCAGTACTTC
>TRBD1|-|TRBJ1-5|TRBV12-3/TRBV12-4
CASSATGELQPQHF
TGTGCCAGCAGCGCTACAGGGGAACTTCAGCCCCAGCATTTT
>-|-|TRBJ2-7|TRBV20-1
CSANGINYEQYF
TGCAGTGCGAACGGGATAAACTACGAGCAGTACTTC
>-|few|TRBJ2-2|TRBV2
CASSEENTGELFF
TGTGCCAGCAGTGAAGAGAACACCGGGGAGCTGTTTTTT
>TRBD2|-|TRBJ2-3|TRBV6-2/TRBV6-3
CASTRTSGGTSTDTQYF
TGTGCCAGCACCCGGACTAGCGGGGGGACCAGCACAGATACGCAGTATTTT
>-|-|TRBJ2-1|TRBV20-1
CSARSSEGFSYNEQFF
TGCAGTGCTAGGTCTAGCGAAGGGTTTTCCTACAATGAGCAGTTCTTC
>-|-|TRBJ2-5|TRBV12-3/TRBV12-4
CASSILLREGAQYF
TGTGCCAGCAGCATCCTCCTCCGAGAGGGTGCCCAGTACTTC
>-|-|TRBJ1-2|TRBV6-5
CASSLDNADVGYTF
TGTGCCAGCAGTTTGGACAACGCGGACGTAGGCTACACCTTC
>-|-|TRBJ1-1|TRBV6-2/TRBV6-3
CASRIRTLEAFF
TGTGCCAGCAGGATCCGGACACTGGAGGCTTTCTTT
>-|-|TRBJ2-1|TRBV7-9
CASSFGFAGEQFF
TGTGCCAGCAGCTTCGGGTTCGCGGGGGAGCAGTTCTTC
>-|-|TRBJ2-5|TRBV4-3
CASSQELGGTQYF
TGCGCCAGCAGCCAAGAACTCGGGGGGACCCAGTACTTC
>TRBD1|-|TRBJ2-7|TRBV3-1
CARDSGGSTEQYF
TGTGCCAGAGATTCAGGGGGATCGACCGAGCAGTACTTC
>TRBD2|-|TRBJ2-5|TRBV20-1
CSARDRAGSQETQYF
TGCAGTGCTAGAGATCGAGCGGGGAGCCAAGAGACCCAGTACTTC
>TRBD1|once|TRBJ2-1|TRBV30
CAWRGDRSEQFF
TGTGCCTGGAGAGGGGACAGGAGTGAGCAGTTCTTC
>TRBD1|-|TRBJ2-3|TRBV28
CASSPAQGASTDTQYF
TGTGCCAGCAGCCCCGCTCAGGGGGCTTCCACAGATACGCAGTATTTT
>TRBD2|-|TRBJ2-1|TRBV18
CASSPGLAAYNEQFF
TGTGCCAGCTCACCCGGACTAGCGGCCTACAATGAGCAGTTCTTC
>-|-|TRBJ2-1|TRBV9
CASSPHSGVGNEQFF
TGTGCCAGCAGCCCTCACTCGGGGGTAGGGAATGAGCAGTTCTTC
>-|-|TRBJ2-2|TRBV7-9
CASSLSEAGELFF
TGTGCCAGCAGCTTATCCGAGGCTGGGGAGCTGTTTTTT
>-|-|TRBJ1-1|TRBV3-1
CASSQAEFTEAFF
TGTGCCAGCAGCCAAGCGGAGTTCACTGAAGCTTTCTTT
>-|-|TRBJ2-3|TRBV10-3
CAISELGQEESTDTQYF
TGTGCCATCAGTGAGTTAGGGCAAGAAGAGAGCACAGATACGCAGTATTTT
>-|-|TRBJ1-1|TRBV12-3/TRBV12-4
CASSLYRRNTEAFF
TGTGCCAGCAGTTTATACAGGAGGAACACTGAAGCTTTCTTT
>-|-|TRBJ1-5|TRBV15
CATSRGDHRNQPQHF
TGTGCCACCAGCAGAGGGGACCACCGCAATCAGCCCCAGCATTTT
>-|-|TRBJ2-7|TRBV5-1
CASSLTGFGEQYF
TGCGCCAGCAGCTTGACAGGGTTCGGGGAGCAGTACTTC
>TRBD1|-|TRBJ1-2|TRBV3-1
CASSPGQGRNGYTF
TGTGCCAGCAGCCCCGGACAGGGGAGGAATGGCTACACCTTC
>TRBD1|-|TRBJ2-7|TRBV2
CASSWTGHEQYF
TGTGCCAGCAGTTGGACAGGGCACGAGCAGTACTTC
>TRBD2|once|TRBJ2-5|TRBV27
CASSLAGGRYETQYF
TGTGCCAGCAGTTTAGCGGGGGGCCGGTACGAGACCCAGTACTTC
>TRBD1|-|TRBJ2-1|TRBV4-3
CASSRDRDEQFF
TGCGCCAGCAGCCGGGACAGGGATGAGCAGTTCTTC
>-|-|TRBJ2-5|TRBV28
CASGTPGGQETQYF
TGTGCCAGCGGGACTCCAGGGGGGCAAGAGACCCAGTACTTC
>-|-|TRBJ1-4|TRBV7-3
CASSLTGGADEKLFF
TGTGCCAGCAGCTTAACTGGGGGGGCAGATGAAAAACTGTTTTTT
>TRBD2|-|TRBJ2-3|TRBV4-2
CASSPTSGVTDTQYF
TGTGCCAGCAGCCCCACTAGCGGGGTCACAGATACGCAGTATTTT